This record covers a single TCR beta chain. The antigen is undetermined. Clones were read by immunoSEQ multiplex PCR, and TCRdb kept only the in-frame ones, dropping some. The table lists approximately 150,000 clones, around nine tenths of them singletons. The record originates from a study of T cell responses to AZD1222 COVID-19 vaccine. Findings of the study overall: Nearly half of spike-specific TCRs reportedly target variant regions that are unmutated in the B.1.351 and B.1.1.7 variants. White British ancestry dominated among donors, who included more females, and clonal diversity was possibly underestimated. Only a handful of AZD1222 recipients, five to seven in all, had baseline seropositivity.

The clonotype was recovered from an adult who received the AZD1222 COVID-19 vaccine. The sample in question was peripheral blood, obtained 28 days after the second AZD1222 dose.

The CDR3 DNA reads as TGCGCCAGCAGCTTGGGAGGGGCGGGCAATCAGCCCCAGCATTTT. It is translated as CASSLGGAGNQPQHF. The rearrangement uses TRBV5-1 and TRBJ1-5; maybe TRBD1 (5 bases). The CDR3 loop spans 15 amino acids. Germline V lookup: CDR1 SGHRS, CDR2 YFSETQ. Trimming left V 0 bases short and J 2 bases short, with 9 bases between.